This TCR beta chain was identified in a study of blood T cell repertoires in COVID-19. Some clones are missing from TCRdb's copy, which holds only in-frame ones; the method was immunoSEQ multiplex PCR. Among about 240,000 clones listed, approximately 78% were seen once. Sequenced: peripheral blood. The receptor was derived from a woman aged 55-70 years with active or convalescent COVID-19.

This CDR3 reads CASSQQGSAYNEQFF. DNA for the CDR3: TGTGCCAGCAGCCAACAAGGGAGCGCGTACAATGAGCAGTTCTTC. The J gene is TRBJ2-1, the V gene TRBV3-1 (or the pseudogene TRBV3-2); D possibly corresponds to TRBD2 (5 bases). Trimming cost V 2 bases and J 4 bases, with 12 bases left between them. CDR3 size: 15 residues. Per the germline V gene, CDR1 is LGHDT and CDR2 is YNNKEL (reference sequence).